The sequence of this TCR beta chain was determined in a study of Ad26.COV2.S vaccination and SARS-CoV-2 variants. Study-level background: Doses of Ad26.COV2.S were injected into muscle once or twice, 56 days apart.

Note on this clone: Its specificity is unknown.

The CDR3 contains 15 residues. Trimming stripped 4 bases from V and 9 bases from J, with 16 bases between. In germline, CDR1 is SGHVS, CDR2 FNYEAQ. Assay used: immunoSEQ multiplex PCR; TCRdb lists only in-frame clones, some missing. The data contain 440,000 or so clones, about nine tenths of them singletons. Findings of the study overall: Reported findings describe substantial breadth in spike-specific CD8+ and CD4+ T cell responses following vaccination.

This sample's treatment: roughly 19 received Ad26.COV2.S at low or high dose, single or two shots; 5 received placebo; per-sample allocation not given. After the first vaccine or placebo injection, samples were drawn on day 63. This specimen consisted of peripheral blood, obtained in a trial of Ad26.COV2.S vaccine versus placebo. This receptor was identified in a person between 18 and 65 years old who received the Ad26.COV2.S COVID-19 vaccine or a placebo. This chain links TRBV7-6 with TRBJ1-6; D is possibly TRBD1 (5 bases). CDR3 nucleotide sequence: TGTGCCAGCAGCTGGACACCGGAGGCAGGTTCACCCCTCCACTTT. Translated: CASSWTPEAGSPLHF.